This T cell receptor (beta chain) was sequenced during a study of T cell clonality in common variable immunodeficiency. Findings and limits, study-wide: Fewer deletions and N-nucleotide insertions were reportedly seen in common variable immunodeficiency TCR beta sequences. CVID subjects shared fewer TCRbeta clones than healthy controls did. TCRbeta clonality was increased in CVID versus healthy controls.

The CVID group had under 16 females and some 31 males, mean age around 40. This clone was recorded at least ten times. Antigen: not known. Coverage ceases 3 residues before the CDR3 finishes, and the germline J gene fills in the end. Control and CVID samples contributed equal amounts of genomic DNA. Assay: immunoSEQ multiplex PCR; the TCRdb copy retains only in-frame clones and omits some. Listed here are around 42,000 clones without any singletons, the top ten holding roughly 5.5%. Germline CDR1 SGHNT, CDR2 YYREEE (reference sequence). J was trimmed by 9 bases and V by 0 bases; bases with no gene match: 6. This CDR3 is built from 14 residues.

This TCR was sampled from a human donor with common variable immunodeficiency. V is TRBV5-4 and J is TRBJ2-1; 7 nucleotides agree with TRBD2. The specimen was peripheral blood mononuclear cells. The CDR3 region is CASSLEMRGGEQFF. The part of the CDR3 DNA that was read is TGTGCCAGCAGCTTGGAAATGCGCGGGGGTGAG.